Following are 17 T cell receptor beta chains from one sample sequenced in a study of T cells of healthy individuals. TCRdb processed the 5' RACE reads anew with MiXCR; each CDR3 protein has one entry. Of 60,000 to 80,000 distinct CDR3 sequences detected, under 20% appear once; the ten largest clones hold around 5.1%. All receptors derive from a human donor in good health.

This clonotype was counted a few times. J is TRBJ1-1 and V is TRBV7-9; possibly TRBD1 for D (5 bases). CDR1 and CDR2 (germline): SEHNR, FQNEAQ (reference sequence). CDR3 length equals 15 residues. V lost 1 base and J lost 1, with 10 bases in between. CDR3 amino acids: CASSLGTTGNTEAFF. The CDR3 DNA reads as TGTGCCAGCAGCTTAGGGACCACAGGGAACACTGAAGCTTTCTTT.

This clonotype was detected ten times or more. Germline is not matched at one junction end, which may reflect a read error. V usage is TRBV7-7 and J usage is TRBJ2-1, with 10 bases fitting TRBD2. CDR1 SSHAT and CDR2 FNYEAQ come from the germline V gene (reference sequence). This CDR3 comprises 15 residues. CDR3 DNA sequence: TGTGCTAGCAGCCCGCAACTAGCGGGAAAGGATGAGCAGTTCTTC. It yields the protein CASSPQLAGKDEQFF.

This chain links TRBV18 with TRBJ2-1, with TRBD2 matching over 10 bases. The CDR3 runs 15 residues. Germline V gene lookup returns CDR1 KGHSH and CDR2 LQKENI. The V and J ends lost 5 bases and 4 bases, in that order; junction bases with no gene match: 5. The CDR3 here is CASSSLAGVYNEQFF. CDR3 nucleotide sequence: TGTGCCAGCTCATCCCTAGCGGGGGTTTACAATGAGCAGTTCTTC.

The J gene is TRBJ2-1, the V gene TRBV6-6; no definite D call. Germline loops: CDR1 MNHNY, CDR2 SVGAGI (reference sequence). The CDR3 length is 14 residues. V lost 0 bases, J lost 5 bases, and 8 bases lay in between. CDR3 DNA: TGTGCCAGCAGTTACTCGTTCCAAAACAATGAGCAGTTCTTC. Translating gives CASSYSFQNNEQFF.

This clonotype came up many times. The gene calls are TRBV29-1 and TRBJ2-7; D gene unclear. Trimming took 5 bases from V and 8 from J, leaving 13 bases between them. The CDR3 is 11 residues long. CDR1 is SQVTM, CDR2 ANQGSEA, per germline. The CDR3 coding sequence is TGCAGCGTTTCATTCCTCGACAAGCAGTACTTC. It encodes CSVSFLDKQYF.

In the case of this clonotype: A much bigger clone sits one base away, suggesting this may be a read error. The chain's CDR3 is CSARGLVGDTGELFF. CDR3 nucleotides: TGCAGTGCTAGAGGGCTAGTGGGCGACACCGGGGAGCTGTTTTTT. The chain recombines TRBV20-1 with TRBJ2-2; D is undetermined. The germline V gene encodes CDR1 DFQATT and CDR2 SNEGSKA (reference sequence). The CDR3 is 15 residues long. The V end lost 1 base, the J end lost 3 bases, and 12 bases lay between the germline ends.

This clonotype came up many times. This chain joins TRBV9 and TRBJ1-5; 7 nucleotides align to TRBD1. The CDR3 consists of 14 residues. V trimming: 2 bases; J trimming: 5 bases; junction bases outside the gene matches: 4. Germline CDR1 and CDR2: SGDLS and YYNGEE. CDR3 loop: CASSVGQEDQPQHF. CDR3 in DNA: TGTGCCAGCAGCGTTGGACAGGAGGATCAGCCCCAGCATTTT.

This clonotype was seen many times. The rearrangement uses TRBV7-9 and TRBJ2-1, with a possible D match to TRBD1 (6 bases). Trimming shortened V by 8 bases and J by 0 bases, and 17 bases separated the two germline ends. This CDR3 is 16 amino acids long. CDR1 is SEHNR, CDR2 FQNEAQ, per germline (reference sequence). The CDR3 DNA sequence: TGTGCCAGCCTTTTTTACAGGGCAAGCTCCTACAATGAGCAGTTCTTC. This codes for CASLFYRASSYNEQFF.

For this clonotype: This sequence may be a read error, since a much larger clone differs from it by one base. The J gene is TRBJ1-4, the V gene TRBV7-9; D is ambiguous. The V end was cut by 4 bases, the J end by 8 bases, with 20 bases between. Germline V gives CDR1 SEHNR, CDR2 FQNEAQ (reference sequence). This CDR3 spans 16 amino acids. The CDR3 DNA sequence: TGTGCCAGCAGCTCACCCAGGCCGACAATGAAGGAAAAACTGTTTTTT. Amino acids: CASSSPRPTMKEKLFF.

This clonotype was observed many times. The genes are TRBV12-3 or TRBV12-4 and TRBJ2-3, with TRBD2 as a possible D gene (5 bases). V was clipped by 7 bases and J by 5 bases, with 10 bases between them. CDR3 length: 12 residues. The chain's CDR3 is CASTGSGDTQYF. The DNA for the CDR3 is TGTGCCAGCACGGGGTCTGGAGATACGCAGTATTTT.

The CDR3 protein is CSAPRVRGGETQYF. The CDR3 coding sequence is TGCAGTGCGCCCCGGGTGCGGGGTGGAGAGACCCAGTACTTC. The chain carries TRBV20-1 and TRBJ2-5, with D perhaps TRBD2 (6 bases). Trimming removed 6 bases at V and 4 bases at J, with 18 bases between. Looked up from germline, CDR1 is DFQATT and CDR2 is SNEGSKA (reference sequence). The CDR3 is 14 residues long.

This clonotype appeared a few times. CDR3 in amino acids: CASSESRTSSNYGYTF. The DNA of the CDR3 is TGTGCCAGCAGTGAATCCCGGACAAGTTCTAACTATGGCTACACCTTC. The rearrangement uses TRBV2 and TRBJ1-2; weak D call: TRBD1 (5 bases). This CDR3 is 16 amino acids long. The germline V gene encodes CDR1 SNHLY and CDR2 FYNNEI. Deletions cut 2 bases from V and 0 bases from J, with 13 bases between.

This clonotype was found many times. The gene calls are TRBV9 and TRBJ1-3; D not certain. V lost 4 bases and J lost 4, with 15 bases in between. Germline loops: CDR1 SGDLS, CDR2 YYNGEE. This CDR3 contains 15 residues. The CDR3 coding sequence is TGTGCCAGCAGCTCCGACGGCTCTGTGGGAAACACCATATATTTT. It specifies CASSSDGSVGNTIYF. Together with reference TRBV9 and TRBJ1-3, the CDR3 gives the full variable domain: DSGVTQTPKHLITATGQRVTLRCSPRSGDLSVYWYQQSLDQGLQFLIQYYNGEERAKGNILERFSAQQFPDLHSELNLSSLELGDSALYFCASSSDGSVGNTIYFGEGSWLTVV.

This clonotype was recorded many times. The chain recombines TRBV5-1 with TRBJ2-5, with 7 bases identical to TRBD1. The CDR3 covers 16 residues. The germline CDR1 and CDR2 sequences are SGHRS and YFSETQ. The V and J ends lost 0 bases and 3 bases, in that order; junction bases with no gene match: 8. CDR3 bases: TGCGCCAGCAGCTTGGGGCTGACAGGGAGTGAAGAGACCCAGTACTTC. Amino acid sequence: CASSLGLTGSEETQYF.

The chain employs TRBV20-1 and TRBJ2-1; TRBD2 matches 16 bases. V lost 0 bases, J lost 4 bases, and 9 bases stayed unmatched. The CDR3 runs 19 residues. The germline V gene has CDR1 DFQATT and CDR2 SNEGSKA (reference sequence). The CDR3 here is CSARDSGTSGRAVYNEQFF. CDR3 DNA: TGCAGTGCTAGAGATAGTGGGACTAGCGGGAGGGCCGTTTACAATGAGCAGTTCTTC.

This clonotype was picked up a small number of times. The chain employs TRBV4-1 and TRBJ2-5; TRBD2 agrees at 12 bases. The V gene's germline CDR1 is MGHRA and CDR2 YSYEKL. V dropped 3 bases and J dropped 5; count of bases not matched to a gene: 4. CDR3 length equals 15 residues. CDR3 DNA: TGCGCCAGCAGCCAGCTGGGGACTAGCGGGGAGACCCAGTACTTC. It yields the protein CASSQLGTSGETQYF.

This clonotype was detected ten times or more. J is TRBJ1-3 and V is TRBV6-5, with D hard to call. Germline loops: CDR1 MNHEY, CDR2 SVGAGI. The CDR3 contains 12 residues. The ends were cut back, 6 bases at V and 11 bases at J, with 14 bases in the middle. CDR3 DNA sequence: TGTGCCAGCAGGTCTCCCGAGGGTCCCATATATTTT. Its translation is CASRSPEGPIYF.